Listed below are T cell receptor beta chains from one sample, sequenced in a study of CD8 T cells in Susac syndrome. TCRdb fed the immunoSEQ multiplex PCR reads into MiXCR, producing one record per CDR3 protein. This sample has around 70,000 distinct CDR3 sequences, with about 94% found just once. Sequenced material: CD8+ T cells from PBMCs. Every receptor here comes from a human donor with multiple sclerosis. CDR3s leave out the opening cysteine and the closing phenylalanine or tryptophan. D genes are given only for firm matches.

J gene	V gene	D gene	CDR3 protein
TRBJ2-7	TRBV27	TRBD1	ASSLTGGYEQY
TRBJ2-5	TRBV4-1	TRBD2	ASSQTGGEETQY
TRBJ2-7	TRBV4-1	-	ASSQGVGRNEQY
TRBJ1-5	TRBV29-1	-	SVEEGNQPQH
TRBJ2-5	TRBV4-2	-	ASSPTLGEETQY
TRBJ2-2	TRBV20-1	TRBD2	SARETSGGDTGELF
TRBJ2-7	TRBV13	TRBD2	ATGTSGSYEQY
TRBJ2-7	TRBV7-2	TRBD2	ASTPAAGGVYEQY
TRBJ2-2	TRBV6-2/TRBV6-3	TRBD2	ASSPGLAPGELF
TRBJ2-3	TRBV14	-	ASSQTGTSTDTQY
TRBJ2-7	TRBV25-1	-	ASSDWARDGAYEQY
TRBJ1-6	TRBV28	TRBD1	ASRWGQGGSPLH
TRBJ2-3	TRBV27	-	ASSFAAGITDTQY
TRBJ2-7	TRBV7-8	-	ASSAKDRYYEQY